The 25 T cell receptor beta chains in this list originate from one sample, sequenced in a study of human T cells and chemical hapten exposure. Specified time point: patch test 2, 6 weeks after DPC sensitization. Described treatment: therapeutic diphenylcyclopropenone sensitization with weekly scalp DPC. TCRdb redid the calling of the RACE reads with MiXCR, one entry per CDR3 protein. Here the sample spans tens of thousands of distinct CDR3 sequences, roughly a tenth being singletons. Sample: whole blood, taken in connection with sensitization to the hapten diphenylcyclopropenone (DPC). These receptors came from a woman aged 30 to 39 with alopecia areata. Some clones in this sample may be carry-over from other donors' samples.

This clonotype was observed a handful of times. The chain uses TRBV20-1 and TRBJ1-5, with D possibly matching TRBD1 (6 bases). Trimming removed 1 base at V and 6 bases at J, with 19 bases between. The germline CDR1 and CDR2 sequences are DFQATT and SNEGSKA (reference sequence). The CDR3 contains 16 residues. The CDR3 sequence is CSARVGAGAAGQPQHF. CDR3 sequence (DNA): TGCAGTGCTAGAGTGGGAGCAGGGGCTGCTGGTCAGCCCCAGCATTTT.

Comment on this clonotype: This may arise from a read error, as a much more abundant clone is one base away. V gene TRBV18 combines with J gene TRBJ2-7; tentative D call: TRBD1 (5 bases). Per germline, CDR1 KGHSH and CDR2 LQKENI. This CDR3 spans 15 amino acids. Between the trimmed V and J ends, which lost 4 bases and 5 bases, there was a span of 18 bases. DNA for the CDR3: TGTGCCAGCTCACTATACGACGGCAGGGCAAACGAGCAGTACTTC. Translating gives CASSLYDGRANEQYF.

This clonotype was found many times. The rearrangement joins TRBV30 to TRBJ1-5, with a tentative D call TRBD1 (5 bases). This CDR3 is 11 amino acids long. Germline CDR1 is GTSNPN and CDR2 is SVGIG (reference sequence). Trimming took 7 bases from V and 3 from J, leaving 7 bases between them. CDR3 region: CASGTNQPQHF. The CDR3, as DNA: TGTGCCTCCGGGACCAATCAGCCCCAGCATTTT.

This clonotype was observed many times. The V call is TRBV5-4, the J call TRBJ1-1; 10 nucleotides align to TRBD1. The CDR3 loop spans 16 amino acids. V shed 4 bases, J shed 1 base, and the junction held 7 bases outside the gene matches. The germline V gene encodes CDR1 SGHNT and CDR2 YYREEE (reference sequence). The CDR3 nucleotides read TGTGCCAGCAGCCAGGGACAGGGGAGACAGAACACTGAAGCTTTCTTT. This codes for CASSQGQGRQNTEAFF.

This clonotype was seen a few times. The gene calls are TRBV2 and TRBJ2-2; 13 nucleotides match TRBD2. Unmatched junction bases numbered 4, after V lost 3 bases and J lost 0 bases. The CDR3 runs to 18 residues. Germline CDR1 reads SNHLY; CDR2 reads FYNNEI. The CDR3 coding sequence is TGTGCCAGCAGTGACATCGGGACTAGCGGGGCGAACACCGGGGAGCTGTTTTTT. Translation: CASSDIGTSGANTGELFF. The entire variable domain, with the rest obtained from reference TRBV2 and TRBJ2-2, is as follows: EPEVTQTPSHQVTQMGQEVILRCVPISNHLYFYWYRQILGQKVEFLVSFYNNEISEKSEIFDDQFSVERPDGSNFTLKIRSTKLEDSAMYFCASSDIGTSGANTGELFFGEGSRLTVL.

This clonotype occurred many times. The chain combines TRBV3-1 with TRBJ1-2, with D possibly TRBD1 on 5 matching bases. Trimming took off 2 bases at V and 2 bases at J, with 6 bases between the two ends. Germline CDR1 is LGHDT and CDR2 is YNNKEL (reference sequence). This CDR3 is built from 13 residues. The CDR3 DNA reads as TGTGCCAGCAGCCAAAGGACAAACTATGGCTACACCTTC. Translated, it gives CASSQRTNYGYTF. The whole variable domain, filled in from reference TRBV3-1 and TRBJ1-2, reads DTAVSQTPKYLVTQMGNDKSIKCEQNLGHDTMYWYKQDSKKFLKIMFSYNNKELIINETVPNRFSPKSPDKAHLNLHINSLELGDSAVYFCASSQRTNYGYTFGSGTRLTVV.

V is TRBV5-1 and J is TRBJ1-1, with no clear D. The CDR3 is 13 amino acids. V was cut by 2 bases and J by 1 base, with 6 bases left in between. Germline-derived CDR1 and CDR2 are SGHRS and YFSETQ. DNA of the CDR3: TGCGCCAGCAGCTTCGTGGGGAACACTGAAGCTTTCTTT. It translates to CASSFVGNTEAFF.

The CDR3 sequence is CSARRDNTDTQYF. The CDR3 DNA reads as TGCAGCGCCCGGAGAGATAACACAGATACGCAGTATTTT. The chain carries TRBV20-1 and TRBJ2-3; D unresolved. CDR3 length: 13 amino acids. Germline V lookup: CDR1 DFQATT, CDR2 SNEGSKA (reference sequence).

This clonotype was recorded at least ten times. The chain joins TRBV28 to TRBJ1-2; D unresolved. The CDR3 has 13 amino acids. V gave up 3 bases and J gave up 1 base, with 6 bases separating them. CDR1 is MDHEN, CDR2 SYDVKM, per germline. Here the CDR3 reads CASSFTRNYGYTF. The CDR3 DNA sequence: TGTGCCAGCAGTTTCACTCGTAACTATGGCTACACCTTC.

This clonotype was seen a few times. CDR3 bases: TGTGCCAGCAGCCAAGAGGCGAGTTTAGAGACCCAGTACTTC. It translates to CASSQEASLETQYF. The chain recombines TRBV4-2 with TRBJ2-5; no definite D call. V was pared by 0 bases and J by 4 bases, with 9 bases between. The germline gives CDR1 LGHNA, CDR2 YNFKEQ. This CDR3 is built from 14 residues.

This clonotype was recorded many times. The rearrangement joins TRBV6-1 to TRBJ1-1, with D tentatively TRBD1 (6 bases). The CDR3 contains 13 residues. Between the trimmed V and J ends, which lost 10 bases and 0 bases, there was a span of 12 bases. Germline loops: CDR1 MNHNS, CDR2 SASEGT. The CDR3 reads CAIIGQLNTEAFF. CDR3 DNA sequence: TGTGCCATCATAGGACAGCTGAACACTGAAGCTTTCTTT.

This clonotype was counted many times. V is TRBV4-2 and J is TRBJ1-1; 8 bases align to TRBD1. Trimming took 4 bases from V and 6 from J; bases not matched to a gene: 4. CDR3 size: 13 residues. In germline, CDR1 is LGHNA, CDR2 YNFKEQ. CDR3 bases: TGTGCCAGCAGCCCGACAGGGGACGCTGAAGCTTTCTTT. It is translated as CASSPTGDAEAFF.

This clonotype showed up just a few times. As DNA, the CDR3 is TGCAGCGCTCGTCTAGGGGATGGGCAGTACTTC. As protein: CSARLGDGQYF. This chain joins TRBV29-1 and TRBJ2-7; a possible D gene is TRBD1 (5 bases). Germline loops: CDR1 SQVTM, CDR2 ANQGSEA. The CDR3 has 11 residues. Trimming removed 7 bases from V and 9 bases from J, with 16 bases in between.

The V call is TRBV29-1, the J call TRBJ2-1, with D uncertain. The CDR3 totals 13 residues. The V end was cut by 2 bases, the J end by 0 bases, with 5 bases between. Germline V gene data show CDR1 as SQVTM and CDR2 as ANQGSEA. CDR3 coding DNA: TGCAGCGTTGAAAGTAGCTCCTACAATGAGCAGTTCTTC. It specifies CSVESSSYNEQFF.

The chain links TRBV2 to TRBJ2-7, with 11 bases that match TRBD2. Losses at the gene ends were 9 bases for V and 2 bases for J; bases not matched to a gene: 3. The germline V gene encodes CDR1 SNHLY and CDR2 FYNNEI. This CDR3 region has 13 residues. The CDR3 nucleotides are TGTGCCAGAGGGACTAGCGGAGCCTACGAGCAGTACTTC. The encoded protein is CARGTSGAYEQYF.

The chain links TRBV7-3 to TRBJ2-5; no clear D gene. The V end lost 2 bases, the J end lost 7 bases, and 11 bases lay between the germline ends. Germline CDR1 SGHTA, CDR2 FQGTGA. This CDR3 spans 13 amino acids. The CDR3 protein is CASSLFGLGTQYF. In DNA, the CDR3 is TGTGCCAGCAGCTTATTTGGTCTTGGGACCCAGTACTTC.

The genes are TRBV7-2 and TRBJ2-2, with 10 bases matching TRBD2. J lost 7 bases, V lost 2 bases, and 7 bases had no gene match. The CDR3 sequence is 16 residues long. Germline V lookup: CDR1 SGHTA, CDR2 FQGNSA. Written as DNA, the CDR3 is TGTGCCAGCAGCTTATTTCCTAGCGGGAGTGGCGGGGAGCTGTTTTTT. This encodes CASSLFPSGSGGELFF.

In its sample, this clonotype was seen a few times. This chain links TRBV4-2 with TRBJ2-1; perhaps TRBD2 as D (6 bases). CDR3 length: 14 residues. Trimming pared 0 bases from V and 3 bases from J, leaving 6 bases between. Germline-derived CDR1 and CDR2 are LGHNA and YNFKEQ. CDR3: CASSQEGGYNEQFF. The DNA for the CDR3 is TGTGCCAGCAGCCAAGAGGGGGGCTACAATGAGCAGTTCTTC.

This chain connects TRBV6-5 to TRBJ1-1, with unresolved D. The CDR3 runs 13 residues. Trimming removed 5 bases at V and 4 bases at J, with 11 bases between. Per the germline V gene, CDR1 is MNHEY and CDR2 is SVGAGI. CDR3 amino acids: CASSIWQTTEAFF. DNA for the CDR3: TGTGCCAGCAGTATATGGCAGACCACTGAAGCTTTCTTT.

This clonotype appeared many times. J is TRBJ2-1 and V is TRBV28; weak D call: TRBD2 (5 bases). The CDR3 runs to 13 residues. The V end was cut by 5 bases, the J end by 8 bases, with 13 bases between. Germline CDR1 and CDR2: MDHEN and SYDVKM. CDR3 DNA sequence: TGTGCCAGCAGTGGCGGACTCGCCCATGAGCAGTTCTTC. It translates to CASSGGLAHEQFF.

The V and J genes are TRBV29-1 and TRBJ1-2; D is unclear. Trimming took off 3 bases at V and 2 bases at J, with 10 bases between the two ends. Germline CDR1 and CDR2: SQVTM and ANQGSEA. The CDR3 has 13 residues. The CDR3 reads CSVDTATNYGYTF. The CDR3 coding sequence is TGCAGCGTTGACACAGCCACAAACTATGGCTACACCTTC.

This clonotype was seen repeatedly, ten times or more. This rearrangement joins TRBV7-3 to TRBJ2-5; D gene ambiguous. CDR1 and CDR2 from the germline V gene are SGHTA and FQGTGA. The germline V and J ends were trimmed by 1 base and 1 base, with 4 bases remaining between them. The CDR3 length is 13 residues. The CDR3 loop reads CASSLRVQETQYF. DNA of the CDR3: TGTGCCAGCAGCTTAAGAGTCCAAGAGACCCAGTACTTC.

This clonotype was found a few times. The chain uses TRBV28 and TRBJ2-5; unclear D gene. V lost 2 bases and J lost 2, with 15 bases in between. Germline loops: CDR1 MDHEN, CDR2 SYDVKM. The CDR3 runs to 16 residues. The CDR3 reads CASSLGVLGKQETQYF. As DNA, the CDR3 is TGTGCCAGCAGTTTAGGCGTACTTGGGAAACAAGAGACCCAGTACTTC.

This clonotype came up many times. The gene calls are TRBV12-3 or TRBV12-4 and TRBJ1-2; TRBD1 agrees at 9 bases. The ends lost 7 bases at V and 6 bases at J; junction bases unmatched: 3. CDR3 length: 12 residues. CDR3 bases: TGTGCCAGCACCCGGACAGGGGATGGCTACACCTTC. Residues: CASTRTGDGYTF.

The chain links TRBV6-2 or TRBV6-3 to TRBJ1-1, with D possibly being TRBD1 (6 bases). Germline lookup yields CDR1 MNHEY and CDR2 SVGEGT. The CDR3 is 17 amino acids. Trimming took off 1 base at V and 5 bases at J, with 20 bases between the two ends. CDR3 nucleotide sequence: TGTGCCAGCAGTTACTTTTCGCAGAAGGGGGGGGCGACTGAAGCTTTCTTT. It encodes CASSYFSQKGGATEAFF.